This note documents a single T cell receptor (beta chain) sequence. Its antigen is as yet unknown. The junction shows a germline mismatch at one end, possibly a read error. Each of the donors had roughly 9.7 milliliters of peripheral blood drawn into EDTA-treated Vacutainer tubes. A second PCR, run for roughly 7 to 12 cycles, used a sample-barcoded 5' primer plus a J-beta primer mix. Tags on each cDNA molecule came from a template-switch adaptor with 12 random nucleotides. TCRdb fed the 5' RACE reads into MiXCR, producing one record per CDR3 protein. Here the sample spans approximately 680,000 distinct CDR3 sequences, approximately 31% being singletons. The length of the CDR3 is 15 residues. In germline, CDR1 is LGHDT, CDR2 YNNKEL (reference sequence). This entry is derived from a study of blood T cells in healthy people across ages. Findings and limits, study-wide: What prevented conclusive comparison of naive and antigen-experienced cells was that PBMCs were unsorted. Unknown donor CMV status possibly confounded expanded clonotype changes.

The V call is TRBV3-1, the J call TRBJ2-2, with D perhaps matching TRBD1 or TRBD2 (5 bases each). Sequencing input: blood. The sequence derives from an elderly woman in good health. The CDR3 spells CASSKDNRLTGELCF. CDR3 nucleotide sequence: TGTGCCAGCAGCAAAGACAACAGGCTCACCGGGGAGCTGTGTTTT.